This TCR beta chain appears in the sequencing data of a study of cytomegalovirus exposure and HLA in healthy donors. Overall study context: Out of 398 genotyped donors, less than 90% belonged to the Caucasian-associated ancestry cluster. Whole-study results and caveats: TCR beta V segments were, for the most part, productive about 87% or about 30% of the time in an earlier analysis. Cytomegalovirus-associated status was assigned to 150 or so TCR beta chains.

The study ran its PCR with 60 Vbeta and 13 Jbeta primers. TCRdb's table, derived via immunoSEQ multiplex PCR, lists solely in-frame clones and lacks some. Of some 170,000 clones in the sample, about 69% were seen once. This clone turned up a few times. Its target is unknown. The TCR comes from a male donor in good health and CMV-seronegative. Sequences were obtained from PBMCs.

The CDR3 loop is CASQQGSAGNTIYF. The CDR3 DNA is TGTGCCAGCCAACAGGGGAGTGCTGGAAACACCATATATTTT. This sequence joins TRBV6-1 and TRBJ1-3; 7 bases are a match to TRBD1. With 8 bases clipped from V and 2 bases from J, the junction kept 6 bases outside the gene matches. There are 14 residues in the CDR3. Germline lookup yields CDR1 MNHNS and CDR2 SASEGT.